This T cell receptor beta chain was identified during a study of blood T cell repertoires in COVID-19. Study at large: Italy, Spain and the United States were the sources of the convalescent and acute COVID-19 samples.

Germline assignment: CDR1 SGHDT and CDR2 YYEEEE. V was trimmed by 4 bases and J by 3 bases, leaving 13 bases between them. The CDR3 covers 14 residues. A Seattle source enrolled patients during active infection and followed them longitudinally. Original handling: Quantification of nucleated cells was approximated via reference gene primer amplification. The data were produced by immunoSEQ multiplex PCR, yet TCRdb's version contains in-frame clones alone and is incomplete. For V, J and clone size, that table is used; D and trimming come from the DNA. The table lists about 420,000 clones, about 90% of them singletons.

This rearrangement joins TRBV5-6 to TRBJ2-5; D is perhaps TRBD1 (5 bases). Sequenced input: peripheral blood. The receptor was derived from a man aged 18 to 29 with COVID-19, enrolled during active disease. CDR3 sequence reads: CASSRIQDKETQYF. The CDR3 DNA reads TGTGCCAGCAGCAGAATACAGGATAAAGAGACCCAGTACTTC.